Each of the 16 T cell receptor beta chains below was sequenced from the same sample in a study of blood T cell repertoires in COVID-19. The method was immunoSEQ multiplex PCR; TCRdb's version includes in-frame clones alone and lacks a portion of them. Of some 230,000 clones detected, roughly 84% appear once; the ten largest clones hold around 6.8%. Input material: peripheral blood. These receptors all come from a woman aged 45-65 years with acute or convalescent COVID-19.

V is TRBV29-1 and J is TRBJ1-2; D remains ambiguous. This CDR3 is built from 13 residues. V was cut by 4 bases and J by 1 base, with 10 bases left in between. Germline CDR1 and CDR2: SQVTM and ANQGSEA. This CDR3 reads CSVGGEGNYGYTF. The CDR3 DNA sequence: TGCAGCGTTGGGGGAGAGGGTAACTATGGCTACACCTTC. Full variable domain (rest looked up from reference TRBV29-1 and TRBJ1-2): SAVISQKPSRDICQRGTSLTIQCQVDSQVTMMFWYRQQPGQSLTLIATANQGSEATYESGFVIDKFPISRPNLTFSTLTVSNMSPEDSSIYLCSVGGEGNYGYTFGSGTRLTVV.

This rearrangement joins TRBV4-2 to TRBJ2-1; TRBD1 matches 8 bases. Germline-derived CDR1 and CDR2 are LGHNA and YNFKEQ. CDR3 size: 15 residues. The trim removed 1 base at V and 7 bases at J, leaving 6 bases unmatched. CDR3 region: CASSQAGGEPNEQFF. DNA for the CDR3: TGTGCCAGCAGCCAAGCAGGGGGCGAACCGAATGAGCAGTTCTTC.

The J gene is TRBJ2-6, the V gene TRBV10-3; TRBD2 matches at 9 bases. CDR1 is ENHRY, CDR2 SYGVKD, per germline. J was trimmed by 4 bases and V by 0 bases; bases with no gene match: 4. The CDR3 is 17 residues long. In DNA form, the CDR3 reads TGTGCCATCAGTGAGTCTATAGCGGGGGCCGGGGCCAACGTCCTGACTTTC. Its translation: CAISESIAGAGANVLTF.

In regard to this clone: The junction departs from the called germline gene at one end, perhaps through a read error. Written as DNA, the CDR3 is TGCGCCAGCAGCTTGGGCGGGGCCAACAACATTCAGTACTTC. It specifies CASSLGGANNIQYF. The V and J genes are TRBV5-1 and TRBJ2-4; D possibly corresponds to TRBD2 (6 bases). Germline CDR1 SGHRS, CDR2 YFSETQ. CDR3 length equals 14 residues.

This clone was observed a handful of times. This chain links TRBV10-3 with TRBJ2-7; 12 bases map to TRBD1. Per germline, CDR1 ENHRY and CDR2 SYGVKD. The ends lost 2 bases at V and 5 bases at J; junction bases unmatched: 10. The CDR3 consists of 17 residues. In DNA form, the CDR3 reads TGTGCCATCAGTGAGCCCTTGGGGACAGGGGGCGGTAACGAGCAGTACTTC. This gives the protein CAISEPLGTGGGNEQYF.

The V and J genes are TRBV14 and TRBJ2-1, with D possibly matching TRBD2 (6 bases). Trimming left V 1 base short and J 14 bases short, with 18 bases between. CDR1 and CDR2 from the germline V gene are SGHDN and FVKESK. CDR3 length: 14 amino acids. The CDR3 is CASSQGWSGGLEFF. Here the CDR3 DNA reads TGTGCCAGCAGCCAAGGTTGGAGTGGGGGACTCGAGTTCTTC.

V is TRBV5-6 and J is TRBJ1-1; 7 bases map to TRBD1. The germline gives CDR1 SGHDT, CDR2 YYEEEE. The J segment lost 6 bases and the V segment lost 6 bases, leaving 8 bases of the junction unmatched. The CDR3 length is 13 residues. The CDR3 sequence is CASNLYRGPEAFF. In DNA, the CDR3 is TGTGCCAGCAACCTGTACAGGGGACCTGAAGCTTTCTTT.

The chain recombines TRBV27 with TRBJ1-2, with D uncertain. V lost 5 bases and J lost 4, with 14 bases in between. CDR3 length: 14 residues. Looked up from germline, CDR1 is MNHEY and CDR2 is SMNVEV (reference sequence). The CDR3 loop reads CASSPHGNGYGYTF. CDR3 nucleotide sequence: TGTGCCAGCAGTCCCCACGGGAACGGCTATGGCTACACCTTC.

V usage is TRBV7-8 and J usage is TRBJ2-3; TRBD1 might be the D (6 bases). Germline V CDR1 and CDR2: SGHVS, FQNEAQ. The CDR3 extends over 14 amino acids. The V gene lost 6 bases and the J gene lost 0 bases, with 10 bases spanning the gap. CDR3: CASRRTDSTDTQYF. For the CDR3, the DNA is TGTGCCAGCAGGCGGACAGACAGCACAGATACGCAGTATTTT.

The chain combines TRBV9 with TRBJ2-5; no clear D. Trimming stripped 2 bases from V and 7 bases from J, with 15 bases between. Germline assignment: CDR1 SGDLS and CDR2 YYNGEE. The length of the CDR3 is 14 residues. CDR3 sequence: CASSVGQAMGTQYF. The CDR3 DNA is TGTGCCAGCAGCGTGGGCCAGGCGATGGGGACCCAGTACTTC.

CDR3 DNA sequence: TGTGCCAGTAGTAACGATCACCGGACATCGAACTATGGCTACACCTTC. It translates to CASSNDHRTSNYGYTF. This chain links TRBV19 with TRBJ1-2; the D gene is possibly TRBD1 (5 bases). Trimming left V 4 bases short and J 2 bases short, with 17 bases between. Germline V gives CDR1 LNHDA, CDR2 SQIVND (reference sequence). This CDR3 comprises 16 residues.

The gene calls are TRBV15 and TRBJ1-2; TRBD1 agrees at 7 bases. Trimming at V came to 5 bases and at J to 0 bases, leaving 12 bases not matched to a gene. The CDR3 has 17 residues. In germline, CDR1 is LNHNV, CDR2 YYDKDF (reference sequence). CDR3 nucleotide sequence: TGTGCCACCAGCCAAGCCCACGGGACAGCCTCTAACTATGGCTACACCTTC. It specifies CATSQAHGTASNYGYTF.

The chain links TRBV5-1 to TRBJ2-2; the match to TRBD2 covers 12 bases. This CDR3 has 16 residues. CDR1 and CDR2 from the germline V gene are SGHRS and YFSETQ. V lost 4 bases, J lost 6 bases, and 7 bases stayed unmatched. In DNA form, the CDR3 reads TGCGCCAGCAGCCCCCCGGCTAGCGGGAGGGCCGGGGAGCTGTTTTTT. Protein: CASSPPASGRAGELFF.

This clone was detected a few times. The chain employs TRBV5-8 and TRBJ1-2; D perhaps matches TRBD1 (6 bases). From germline, CDR1 is SGHTS and CDR2 YDEGEE. The CDR3 is 14 residues long. The V end was cut by 0 bases, the J end by 5 bases, with 11 bases between. The CDR3 bases are TGTGCCAGCAGCTTGGCGACAGGAGGATATGGCTACACCTTC. It specifies CASSLATGGYGYTF.

DNA for the CDR3: TGTGCCAGCAGTGAACTACAGGGGTCTACTGAAGCTTTCTTT. Translating gives CASSELQGSTEAFF. The genes are TRBV25-1 and TRBJ1-1; TRBD1 matches 7 bases. Germline loops: CDR1 MGHDK, CDR2 SYGVNS. After removal of 2 bases from V and 5 bases from J, the junction contained 5 bases not matched to a gene. CDR3 length equals 14 residues.

The rearrangement uses TRBV10-3 and TRBJ1-2; D gene ambiguous. CDR1 and CDR2 from the germline V gene are ENHRY and SYGVKD. The CDR3 spans 13 residues. V dropped 2 bases and J dropped 5 bases, with 9 bases sitting between them. The CDR3 coding sequence is TGTGCCATCAGTGAGCTCCCCTTATATGGCTACACCTTC. Translating gives CAISELPLYGYTF.